This T cell receptor beta chain was found in a study listed by TCRdb under 2016. Libraries were constructed by RT-PCR. This sample was sequenced with an Illumina MiSeq. The public reads were reanalyzed by TCRdb: fastp trimming at Q25, MiXCR alignment, in-frame beta chains only. Records with the same CDR3 protein are collapsed into one entry carrying the most frequent genes and DNA. This sample has fewer than 800,000 distinct CDR3 sequences in its table, and approximately 15% of those were observed once. Clones ranked in the top ten supply 3.6% of the sample. On this clonotype: Its antigen is currently not known. No per-base quality is available; no much larger clone lies one base away.

V is shortened by 6 bases, J by 8 bases, and the region joining them spans 13 bases. From the cysteine through the phenylalanine, the CDR3 covers 12 amino acids. The kept DNA is CDR3 alone, 36 bases in frame from the first base. Based on the germline V gene, the CDR1 and CDR2 sequences are MNHEY and SVGEGT. Sequenced sample: memory CD4+ T cells from blood. The sequence is built from TRBV6-2 or TRBV6-3 and TRBJ1-1, and the D gene may be TRBD1, 6 bases matching. This clonotype was obtained from a female donor in good health, serving as a healthy control. The nucleotide sequence reads as follows: TGTGCCAGCAGCCTCAGGGGATTAGAAGCTTTCTTT. Translated, it reads CASSLRGLEAFF.